This T cell receptor (beta chain) was documented in a study of CD8+ T cells in alopecia areata. cDNA serving as the sequencing template came from extracted, reverse transcribed RNA. Clones were sequenced by immunoSEQ multiplex PCR, and TCRdb holds only the in-frame ones, with some missing. The repertoire has 110,000 to 150,000 clones, around two thirds of them found once; the top ten carry less than 40%. Germline lookup yields CDR1 MGHRA and CDR2 YSYEKL. CDR3 size: 13 residues. As regards this clone: A read error may account for a junction end that differs from germline.

The clonotype was recovered from a human donor in good health. The sequencing sample was made of CD8+ T cells sorted from blood. V is TRBV4-1 and J is TRBJ2-7, with D perhaps being TRBD1 or TRBD2 (5 bases each). The CDR3 DNA follows: TGCGCCAGCAGCCTAGACCCCCTTGGGGGAATAAACTTC. Translating it yields CASSLDPLGGINF.